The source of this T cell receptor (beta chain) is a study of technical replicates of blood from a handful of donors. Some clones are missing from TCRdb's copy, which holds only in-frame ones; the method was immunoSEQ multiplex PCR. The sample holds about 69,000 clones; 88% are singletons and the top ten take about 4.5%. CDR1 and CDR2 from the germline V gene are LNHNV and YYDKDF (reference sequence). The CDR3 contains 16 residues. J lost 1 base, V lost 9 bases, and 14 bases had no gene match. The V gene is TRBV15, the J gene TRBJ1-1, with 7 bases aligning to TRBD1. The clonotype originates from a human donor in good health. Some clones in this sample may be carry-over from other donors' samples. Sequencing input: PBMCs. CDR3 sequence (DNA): TGTGCCACGAGGGACAGAGCCATCCTGGGGAACACTGAAGCTTTCTTT. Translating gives CATRDRAILGNTEAFF.